The entry that follows covers one T cell receptor (beta chain) sequence. Germline trimming cut 2 bases from V and 10 bases from J; bases unmatched to any gene: 12. Germline V gene lookup returns CDR1 KGHSH and CDR2 LQKENI. The CDR3 contains 16 residues. The sample belongs to a study of blood T cell repertoires in COVID-19. Study-level background: Acute and convalescent COVID-19 specimens originated in the United States, Italy and Spain.

In the original workflow: Estimation of nucleated cell counts was performed using reference gene primer amplification. Method: immunoSEQ multiplex PCR; TCRdb's copy keeps in-frame clones and lacks some. For V, J and clone size, that table is used; D and trimming come from the DNA. Among about 110,000 clones listed, over 75% were seen once. This chain joins TRBV18 and TRBJ2-1, with 9 bases matching TRBD1. This receptor was identified in a human donor in a cohort sampled during active COVID-19. Source material: peripheral blood. As DNA, the CDR3 is TGTGCCAGCTCACCAACTGTCGGACAGGGGATTGGAGAGCAGTTCTTC. Protein sequence: CASSPTVGQGIGEQFF.